These 12 T cell receptor beta chains came from one sample sequenced in a study of CD8+ T cells in alopecia areata. cDNA reverse transcribed from extracted RNA served as the sequencing template. Sequencing used immunoSEQ multiplex PCR; TCRdb keeps in-frame clones, though not all of them. Of roughly 140,000 clones in the sample, around two thirds were seen once. Material for sequencing was CD8+ T cells sorted from blood. These receptors all come from a human donor in good health.

V is TRBV14 and J is TRBJ2-1, with D tentatively TRBD1 (6 bases). This CDR3 contains 15 residues. With 1 base removed from V and 6 bases from J, the gap between germline ends came to 13 bases. Germline lookup yields CDR1 SGHDN and CDR2 FVKESK. The CDR3 nucleotides are TGTGCCAGCAGCCAAGTTTGGGGCAGGGGCAATGAGCAGTTCTTC. Its translation is CASSQVWGRGNEQFF. The full variable domain, rest sourced from reference TRBV14 and TRBJ2-1, is EAGVTQFPSHSVIEKGQTVTLRCDPISGHDNLYWYRRVMGKEIKFLLHFVKESKQDESGMPNNRFLAERTGGTYSTLKVQPAELEDSGVYFCASSQVWGRGNEQFFGPGTRLTVL.

The chain carries TRBV5-1 and TRBJ1-1, with D unresolved. V lost 4 bases, J lost 4 bases, and 14 bases lay in between. The CDR3 totals 14 residues. CDR1 is SGHRS and CDR2 is YFSETQ in the germline V gene. CDR3 in DNA: TGCGCCAGCAGCGATCTCTATGGAGGCACTGAAGCTTTCTTT. It specifies CASSDLYGGTEAFF.

V usage is TRBV29-1 and J usage is TRBJ2-5; D is uncertain. Germline V gives CDR1 SQVTM, CDR2 ANQGSEA. V dropped 7 bases and J dropped 4 bases, with 4 bases sitting between them. This CDR3 spans 9 amino acids. CDR3 sequence reads: CSAIETQYF. The DNA of the CDR3 is TGCAGCGCCATAGAGACCCAGTACTTC.

The chain is built from TRBV27 and TRBJ2-5; 7 nucleotides match TRBD1. The J segment lost 3 bases and the V segment lost 8 bases, leaving 12 bases of the junction unmatched. This CDR3 has 15 amino acids. Germline loops: CDR1 MNHEY, CDR2 SMNVEV (reference sequence). DNA of the CDR3: TGTGCCAGCGGACCCCAGGGGGACGCCAAAGAGACCCAGTACTTC. It encodes CASGPQGDAKETQYF.

This clone was observed a handful of times. The chain is built from TRBV9 and TRBJ2-1; 8 bases are shared with TRBD2. The V segment lost 4 bases and the J segment 9 bases; nucleotides outside the gene matches: 12. The germline gives CDR1 SGDLS, CDR2 YYNGEE. The CDR3 totals 15 residues. CDR3: CASSTRGLGLGEQFF. Here the CDR3 DNA reads TGTGCCAGCAGCACGAGGGGACTAGGTTTAGGTGAGCAGTTCTTC.

The rearrangement links TRBV19 to TRBJ2-7; 7 positions agree with TRBD2. This CDR3 is 15 amino acids long. V shed 5 bases and J 0 bases; nucleotides not matched to a gene: 7. Germline-derived CDR1 and CDR2 are LNHDA and SQIVND (reference sequence). CDR3 DNA sequence: TGTGCCAGTAGTGCGGCGGGCGGGAGCTCCTACGAGCAGTACTTC. Protein: CASSAAGGSSYEQYF.

CDR3 in DNA: TGTGCCAGCCGAGGACTAGCGGGAGGGGACAATGAGCAGTTCTTC. Amino acid sequence: CASRGLAGGDNEQFF. The chain couples TRBV2 to TRBJ2-1; 15 bases fit TRBD2. This CDR3 has 15 amino acids. The germline V gene encodes CDR1 SNHLY and CDR2 FYNNEI. V lost 8 bases, J lost 5 bases, and 4 bases stayed unmatched.

This CDR3 is CASSLGFSYEQYF. In DNA, the CDR3 is TGTGCCAGCAGCTTAGGTTTCTCCTACGAGCAGTACTTC. The chain has TRBV7-9 and TRBJ2-7; D remains ambiguous. Trimming left V 1 base short and J 0 bases short, with 4 bases between. Germline CDR1 SEHNR, CDR2 FQNEAQ (reference sequence). The CDR3 sequence is 13 residues long.

This clone was counted a few times. The V and J genes are TRBV7-9 and TRBJ2-7; the match to TRBD1 covers 7 bases. CDR3 length equals 13 residues. After removal of 5 bases from V and 3 bases from J, the junction contained 4 bases not matched to a gene. The germline CDR1 and CDR2 sequences are SEHNR and FQNEAQ (reference sequence). Written as DNA, the CDR3 is TGTGCCAGCAGCCAGGGACAGTACTACGAGCAGTACTTC. It codes for CASSQGQYYEQYF.

The chain is built from TRBV5-6 and TRBJ1-5; 8 nucleotides align to TRBD1. This CDR3 has 17 amino acids. J lost 4 bases, V lost 1 base, and 10 bases had no gene match. The V gene's germline CDR1 is SGHDT and CDR2 YYEEEE. The CDR3 DNA reads as TGTGCCAGCAGCTTGTACCAGGGGGCTGTCGCAAATCAGCCCCAGCATTTT. Its translation: CASSLYQGAVANQPQHF.

V gene TRBV4-1 combines with J gene TRBJ2-1; TRBD2 matches 11 bases. The CDR3 is made up of 20 amino acids. J was trimmed by 1 base and V by 1 base; bases with no gene match: 12. Germline CDR1 is MGHRA and CDR2 is YSYEKL. CDR3: CASSQVPGLADYNSYNEQFF. The DNA for the CDR3 is TGCGCCAGCAGCCAAGTCCCGGGACTAGCGGACTACAATTCCTACAATGAGCAGTTCTTC.

The chain carries TRBV7-9 and TRBJ2-3; no reliable D call. The length of the CDR3 is 13 residues. CDR1 and CDR2 (germline): SEHNR, FQNEAQ (reference sequence). The ends were cut back, 3 bases at V and 1 base at J, with 5 bases in the middle. Written as DNA, the CDR3 is TGTGCCAGCAGCTTTTCCGGCACAGATACGCAGTATTTT. Encoded protein: CASSFSGTDTQYF.